One sample yielded the 27 T cell receptor beta chains listed below, sequenced in a study of blood T cells in healthy people across ages (dated by TCRdb to between 2015 and 2017). The library was produced with 5' RACE. Reads for this sample came from an Illumina HiSeq 2500. A second PCR of roughly 6 to 12 cycles was performed with a sample-barcoded 5' primer and a J-beta primer mix. TCRdb reprocessed the public reads (quality trimming at Q25 with fastp, clone calling with MiXCR) and kept in-frame beta chains. Each entry is one CDR3 protein sequence, shown with its most common DNA and genes. In this sample the table shows 650,000 to 800,000 distinct CDR3 sequences, approximately 44% of which occur a single time. Approximately 19% of the sample rests with the top ten. Sample: blood. These receptor sequences come from a man in his fifties or sixties in good health.

This clonotype has a count of ten or more. The V call is TRBV12-3 or TRBV12-4, the J call TRBJ2-6; D call uncertain. Trimming removed 4 bases at V and 0 bases at J, with 10 bases between. The length of the CDR3 is 16 residues. The CDR3 DNA sequence: TGTGCCAGCAGTTCGCCAGTCGACTCTGGGGCCAACGTCCTGACTTTC. Amino acid sequence: CASSSPVDSGANVLTF.

The chain is built from TRBV20-1 and TRBJ2-4; tentative D call: TRBD1 (6 bases). TRBJ2-5 explains the end of the DNA better; the J call may be wrong. This CDR3 is 15 amino acids long. The V gene's germline CDR1 is DFQATT and CDR2 SNEGSKA (reference sequence). The CDR3 DNA reads TGCAGTGCTAGAGCTCAGACAGGCCCCCACGAGACCCAGTACTTC. Translated: CSARAQTGPHETQYF.

The CDR3 region is CASSVVGGGPNEQFF. DNA for the CDR3: TGTGCCAGCAGCGTAGTGGGGGGGGGCCCCAATGAGCAGTTCTTC. The V and J genes are TRBV9 and TRBJ2-1, with a weak D call TRBD2 (7 bases). The CDR3 spans 15 residues. Trimming took off 0 bases at V and 6 bases at J, with 13 bases between the two ends. Germline CDR1 SGDLS, CDR2 YYNGEE.

This clonotype was seen more than once but under ten times. CDR3 loop: CASSSHRGSLYEQYF. CDR3 DNA: TGTGCCAGCAGCTCCCACAGGGGCTCACTCTACGAGCAGTACTTC. The V and J genes are TRBV27 and TRBJ2-4; 7 nucleotides align to TRBD1. The DNA end lines up better with TRBJ2-7; the J call may be wrong. The CDR3 totals 15 residues. In germline, CDR1 is MNHEY, CDR2 SMNVEV (reference sequence).

This clonotype was seen just once. The rearrangement uses TRBV9 and TRBJ2-5; D not resolved. The V gene's germline CDR1 is SGDLS and CDR2 YYNGEE. Deletions cut 0 bases from V and 11 bases from J, with 14 bases between. The CDR3 is 13 amino acids. CDR3 in amino acids: CASSVAGVNEQYF. CDR3 bases: TGTGCCAGCAGCGTAGCTGGGGTCAATGAGCAGTACTTC.

This sequence joins TRBV7-2 and TRBJ2-3; 7 bases map to TRBD2. In germline, CDR1 is SGHTA, CDR2 FQGNSA. The CDR3 loop spans 17 amino acids. The junction had 9 bases not matched to a gene; V was cut back by 3 bases and J by 0 bases. This chain's CDR3 is CASSFWGGRKSTDTQYF. The CDR3 coding sequence is TGTGCCAGCAGCTTTTGGGGGGGACGGAAAAGCACAGATACGCAGTATTTT.

This sequence joins TRBV20-1 and TRBJ2-7, with D uncertain. Deletions cut 5 bases from V and 3 bases from J, with 14 bases between. CDR1 is DFQATT, CDR2 SNEGSKA, per germline (reference sequence). The CDR3 runs to 13 residues. CDR3 bases: TGCAGTGCTTCCACACCCCATGGCTACGAGCAGTACTTC. The encoded protein is CSASTPHGYEQYF.

The genes are TRBV4-2 and TRBJ2-1; 9 bases align to TRBD1. The V segment lost 3 bases and the J segment 4 bases; nucleotides outside the gene matches: 13. Germline V gives CDR1 LGHNA, CDR2 YNFKEQ. This CDR3 is 18 amino acids long. The CDR3 protein is CASSQGTGYQTAYNEQFF. The CDR3 bases are TGTGCCAGCAGCCAGGGGACAGGGTATCAGACGGCGTACAATGAGCAGTTCTTC.

The chain carries TRBV4-1 and TRBJ1-6, with 7 bases aligning to TRBD1. J was trimmed by 4 bases and V by 1 base; bases with no gene match: 4. Germline V lookup: CDR1 MGHRA, CDR2 YSYEKL. The CDR3 is 16 residues long. CDR3 amino acids: CASSQGPQGYNSPLHF. In DNA form, the CDR3 reads TGCGCCAGCAGCCAAGGCCCACAGGGGTATAATTCACCCCTCCACTTT.

The rearrangement joins TRBV7-9 to TRBJ1-6; D is perhaps TRBD1 (6 bases). The CDR3 totals 13 residues. Trimming shortened V by 1 base and J by 11 bases, and 9 bases separated the two germline ends. Germline loops: CDR1 SEHNR, CDR2 FQNEAQ (reference sequence). Here the CDR3 DNA reads TGTGCCAGCAGCTTAGGGACAGAAACACCCCTCCACTTT. Amino acids: CASSLGTETPLHF.

This chain connects TRBV20-1 to TRBJ2-3; TRBD1 matches at 11 bases. Trimming cost V 2 bases and J 4 bases; bases outside gene matches: 11. In germline, CDR1 is DFQATT, CDR2 SNEGSKA (reference sequence). The length of the CDR3 is 17 residues. CDR3 sequence (DNA): TGCAGTGCTAGATCCCCGCCGGGACAGGGGGGACCAGATACGCAGTATTTT. It yields the protein CSARSPPGQGGPDTQYF.

The chain carries TRBV3-1 and TRBJ1-2; tentatively, D is TRBD1 (5 bases). The germline V and J ends were trimmed by 1 base and 4 bases, with 16 bases remaining between them. Germline assignment: CDR1 LGHDT and CDR2 YNNKEL (reference sequence). There are 16 residues in the CDR3. In nucleotides, the CDR3 is TGTGCCAGCAGCCAAGGGACAACCACCACCTTCTATGGCTACACCTTC. This encodes CASSQGTTTTFYGYTF.

The V gene is TRBV9, the J gene TRBJ1-1; the D is unclear. Germline V gives CDR1 SGDLS, CDR2 YYNGEE. The CDR3 runs 14 residues. V gave up 2 bases and J gave up 3 bases, with 11 bases separating them. The DNA for the CDR3 is TGTGCCAGCAGCGTTATCAGCCGGGACACTGAAGCTTTCTTT. This encodes CASSVISRDTEAFF. Supplemented by reference TRBV9 and TRBJ1-1, the full variable domain reads DSGVTQTPKHLITATGQRVTLRCSPRSGDLSVYWYQQSLDQGLQFLIQYYNGEERAKGNILERFSAQQFPDLHSELNLSSLELGDSALYFCASSVISRDTEAFFGQGTRLTVV.

A few counts support this clonotype. The V gene is TRBV7-2, the J gene TRBJ2-5; 9 bases agree with TRBD1. The germline V gene has CDR1 SGHTA and CDR2 FQGNSA. V shed 4 bases, J shed 4 bases, and the junction held 4 bases outside the gene matches. CDR3 length: 14 amino acids. The CDR3, as DNA: TGTGCCAGCAGCTGGGACAGGGTGGGAGAGACCCAGTACTTC. Amino acid sequence: CASSWDRVGETQYF.

The rearrangement joins TRBV27 to TRBJ1-5; 10 bases agree with TRBD1. This CDR3 comprises 16 residues. The germline V gene encodes CDR1 MNHEY and CDR2 SMNVEV (reference sequence). V gave up 9 bases and J gave up 7 bases; unmatched junction bases: 15. Here the CDR3 DNA reads TGTGCCAGTCAGACCTCCGGGACAGGGGAAATCCAGCCCCAGCATTTT. As protein: CASQTSGTGEIQPQHF.

This clonotype was observed a few times. This chain links TRBV7-2 with TRBJ2-1; 8 bases line up with TRBD2. With V trimmed by 2 bases and J by 5 bases, 5 bases remained unmatched. The CDR3 has 15 residues. CDR1 SGHTA and CDR2 FQGNSA come from the germline V gene. CDR3 in DNA: TGTGCCAGCAGCTTACCCGGGGGGGGGCACAATGAGCAGTTCTTC. Encoded protein: CASSLPGGGHNEQFF.

CDR3 sequence reads: CASSYQGQGGETQFF. Here the CDR3 DNA reads TGTGCCAGCAGTTACCAGGGACAGGGGGGCGAGACCCAGTTCTTC. The chain has TRBV6-6 and TRBJ2-1; 11 bases match TRBD1. Unmatched junction bases numbered 10, after V lost 2 bases and J lost 13 bases. Germline V gives CDR1 MNHNY, CDR2 SVGAGI (reference sequence). This CDR3 region has 15 residues.

Only a few counts were recorded for this clonotype. The chain employs TRBV2 and TRBJ2-5, with D uncertain. V lost 3 bases and J lost 6, with 11 bases in between. The CDR3 has 13 amino acids. The V gene's germline CDR1 is SNHLY and CDR2 FYNNEI. Here the CDR3 reads CASSEWQKKTQYF. The CDR3, as DNA: TGTGCCAGCAGTGAGTGGCAGAAGAAGACCCAGTACTTC. Variable domain in full (rest from reference TRBV2 and TRBJ2-5): EPEVTQTPSHQVTQMGQEVILRCVPISNHLYFYWYRQILGQKVEFLVSFYNNEISEKSEIFDDQFSVERPDGSNFTLKIRSTKLEDSAMYFCASSEWQKKTQYFGPGTRLLVL.

DNA for the CDR3: TGTGCCAGCAATAACCGGGAAGATGGCTACACCTTC. This codes for CASNNREDGYTF. This chain links TRBV2 with TRBJ1-2, with D hard to call. This CDR3 has 12 amino acids. The V end lost 7 bases, the J end lost 6 bases, and 12 bases lay between the germline ends. The germline CDR1 and CDR2 sequences are SNHLY and FYNNEI.

V gene TRBV4-3 combines with J gene TRBJ2-7; 7 bases match TRBD2. The closer fit of TRBJ2-1 to the DNA end suggests the J call may be wrong. Germline CDR1 reads LGHNA; CDR2 reads YSLEER. The length of the CDR3 is 17 residues. The CDR3 DNA reads as TGCGCCAGCAGCCAGGTACGGGCGTCTAGCGGATACTACGAGCAGTTCTTC. Translating gives CASSQVRASSGYYEQFF.

The rearrangement uses TRBV6-5 and TRBJ2-5, with unresolved D. Germline V gene sequence: CDR1 MNHEY, CDR2 SVGAGI. Trimming stripped 0 bases from V and 5 bases from J, with 13 bases between. This CDR3 has 15 residues. The CDR3 coding sequence is TGTGCCAGCAGTTACTCGACGTTGAGCTGGGAGACCCAGTACTTC. This gives the protein CASSYSTLSWETQYF.

The sample holds a few counts of this clonotype. CDR3 residues: CSATQTGGLDQPQHF. CDR3 in DNA: TGCAGTGCTACCCAGACAGGGGGGCTCGATCAGCCCCAGCATTTT. The genes are TRBV20-1 and TRBJ1-5; 9 nucleotides agree with TRBD1. The CDR3 covers 15 residues. The germline V gene encodes CDR1 DFQATT and CDR2 SNEGSKA (reference sequence). J was trimmed by 5 bases and V by 4 bases; bases with no gene match: 9.

This chain links TRBV24-1 with TRBJ2-1; D gene uncertain. The CDR3 extends over 17 amino acids. Trimming took 4 bases from V and 4 from J, leaving 19 bases between them. The germline gives CDR1 KGHDR, CDR2 SFDVKD. The CDR3 protein is CATSEAGPPALYNEQFF. The CDR3 nucleotides are TGTGCCACCAGTGAGGCCGGGCCCCCCGCCCTTTACAATGAGCAGTTCTTC.

In this sample, this clonotype turned up a few times. The chain joins TRBV4-3 to TRBJ1-2, with D tentatively TRBD1 (6 bases). Germline lookup yields CDR1 LGHNA and CDR2 YSLEER. The germline V and J ends were trimmed by 3 bases and 5 bases, with 19 bases remaining between them. The CDR3 covers 16 residues. This CDR3 is CASSHSTADSPYGYTF. The CDR3 bases are TGCGCCAGCAGCCACAGTACTGCGGACAGTCCTTATGGCTACACCTTC.

This clonotype was observed at least ten times. The chain joins TRBV10-3 to TRBJ2-7; 11 positions match TRBD2. The CDR3 is made up of 14 amino acids. J was trimmed by 3 bases and V by 2 bases; bases with no gene match: 0. CDR1 is ENHRY and CDR2 is SYGVKD in the germline V gene. The CDR3 DNA sequence: TGTGCCATCAGTGAGACTAGCGGGGGCTACGAGCAGTACTTC. Protein sequence: CAISETSGGYEQYF.

The V gene is TRBV4-1, the J gene TRBJ2-6; 8 bases map to TRBD1. V lost 7 bases to trimming and J lost 2 bases; unmatched junction nucleotides: 16. Germline V gene sequence: CDR1 MGHRA, CDR2 YSYEKL. This CDR3 has 19 amino acids. CDR3 sequence: CASNLRGGQGFPGANVLTF. CDR3 bases: TGCGCCAGCAACCTTCGAGGAGGACAGGGTTTCCCTGGGGCCAACGTCCTGACTTTC.

The chain couples TRBV6-1 to TRBJ2-5; D is ambiguous. The end of the DNA aligns better with TRBJ2-7, so the J call may be wrong. This CDR3 has 14 amino acids. Germline V CDR1 and CDR2: MNHNS, SASEGT. CDR3 bases: TGTGCCAGCAGGGCAGGTCGATCCTCCTACGAGCAGTACTTC. As protein: CASRAGRSSYEQYF.